Listed here are 14 T cell receptor beta chains from one sample, sequenced in a study of shared clonotypes between healthy human individuals. Assay used: immunoSEQ multiplex PCR; TCRdb lists only in-frame clones, some missing. The sample carries millions of clones, just under 95% recorded once. Naive CD8 isolation took CD45RO-negative cells positively selected for CCR7 and excluded terminally differentiated effector memory CD45RA+ cells. Sequenced input: naive CD8+ T cells sorted from blood. These receptors originate from a man younger than 35 in good health.

About this clone itself: This CDR3 is also generated by other DNA sequences in the sample. This chain uses TRBV5-1 with TRBJ2-7, with TRBD2 identical over 7 bases. V shed 4 bases, J shed 5 bases, and the junction held 6 bases outside the gene matches. Germline V gene sequence: CDR1 SGHRS, CDR2 YFSETQ. CDR3 length equals 13 residues. The CDR3 sequence is CASSGRGGDEQYF. The CDR3 nucleotides are TGCGCCAGCAGCGGGAGGGGAGGGGACGAGCAGTACTTC. Supplemented by reference TRBV5-1 and TRBJ2-7, the full variable domain reads KAGVTQTPRYLIKTRGQQVTLSCSPISGHRSVSWYQQTPGQGLQFLFEYFSETQRNKGNFPGRFSGRQFSNSRSEMNVSTLELGDSALYLCASSGRGGDEQYFGPGTRLTVT.

This chain connects TRBV10-1 to TRBJ2-7; D perhaps matches TRBD2 (6 bases). V lost 2 bases to trimming and J lost 2 bases, with 10 bases between them. This CDR3 has 14 amino acids. The germline V gene encodes CDR1 WNHNN and CDR2 SYGVQD (reference sequence). The CDR3 protein is CASSETGEPYEQYF. CDR3 in DNA: TGCGCCAGCAGTGAGACGGGAGAACCCTACGAGCAGTACTTC.

The V and J genes are TRBV4-1 and TRBJ1-1; 8 positions agree with TRBD1. The J segment lost 4 bases and the V segment lost 6 bases, leaving 4 bases of the junction unmatched. The CDR3 runs 13 residues. The germline CDR1 and CDR2 sequences are MGHRA and YSYEKL. CDR3 DNA: TGCGCCAGCAGATCCACAGGGGGCACTGAAGCTTTCTTT. Its protein product is CASRSTGGTEAFF.

V usage is TRBV7-9 and J usage is TRBJ1-3; D not resolved. Germline-derived CDR1 and CDR2 are SEHNR and FQNEAQ (reference sequence). V gave up 1 base and J gave up 0 bases, with 10 bases separating them. The CDR3 runs 16 residues. The CDR3 here is CASSLGRLSSGNTIYF. The DNA of the CDR3 is TGTGCCAGCAGCTTAGGTCGCCTAAGCTCTGGAAACACCATATATTTT.

This clone was counted a few times. The chain couples TRBV5-4 to TRBJ2-1; D could derive from TRBD1 or TRBD2 (5 bases each). The V end was cut by 4 bases, the J end by 0 bases, with 11 bases between. Per the germline V gene, CDR1 is SGHNT and CDR2 is YYREEE (reference sequence). This CDR3 is 15 amino acids long. The CDR3 is CASSPDTSSYNEQFF. In nucleotides, the CDR3 is TGTGCCAGCAGCCCGGACACTAGCTCCTACAATGAGCAGTTCTTC.

This chain connects TRBV5-6 to TRBJ2-5, with D perhaps matching TRBD1 (6 bases). Germline V lookup: CDR1 SGHDT, CDR2 YYEEEE. This CDR3 is 16 amino acids long. V gave up 4 bases and J gave up 0 bases, with 16 bases separating them. In DNA form, the CDR3 reads TGTGCCAGCAGCCCCTACAGGGAAGGGTACCAAGAGACCCAGTACTTC. Its translation is CASSPYREGYQETQYF.

The chain carries TRBV6-1 and TRBJ2-3; no clear D. Germline V lookup: CDR1 MNHNS, CDR2 SASEGT. This CDR3 region has 15 residues. Between the trimmed V and J ends, which lost 3 bases and 0 bases, there was a span of 10 bases. The CDR3 spells CASSDYGSSTDTQYF. CDR3 coding DNA: TGTGCCAGCAGTGATTATGGTTCTAGCACAGATACGCAGTATTTT.

Regarding this clone: The same CDR3 also results from other DNA sequences found in this sample. This chain uses TRBV7-9 with TRBJ2-5, with 8 bases matching TRBD1. Trimming at V came to 1 base and at J to 4 bases, leaving 5 bases not matched to a gene. Germline V gene data show CDR1 as SEHNR and CDR2 as FQNEAQ (reference sequence). The CDR3 is made up of 15 amino acids. The CDR3 DNA is TGTGCCAGCAGCTTAGGGGGACAGGTACGAGAGACCCAGTACTTC. Translation gives CASSLGGQVRETQYF.

The rearrangement uses TRBV5-1 and TRBJ2-5; TRBD2 is a possible D gene (6 bases). There are 15 residues in the CDR3. Germline V gene data show CDR1 as SGHRS and CDR2 as YFSETQ. The V end lost 4 bases, the J end lost 5 bases, and 18 bases lay between the germline ends. CDR3 amino acids: CASSGGDLVFETQYF. CDR3 bases: TGCGCCAGCAGCGGAGGGGACCTCGTGTTTGAGACCCAGTACTTC.

V usage is TRBV6-5 and J usage is TRBJ2-5, with D perhaps given as TRBD1 or TRBD2 (5 bases each). Germline CDR1 MNHEY, CDR2 SVGAGI. The CDR3 is 14 residues long. Trimming cost V 5 bases and J 5 bases, with 15 bases left between them. The CDR3 sequence is CASSAIRGGETQYF. Written as DNA, the CDR3 is TGTGCCAGCAGTGCGATTAGGGGCGGGGAGACCCAGTACTTC.

This clone is a singleton in its sample. This chain links TRBV29-1 with TRBJ2-7; D is unresolved. The CDR3 runs 12 residues. From germline, CDR1 is SQVTM and CDR2 ANQGSEA. The germline V and J ends were trimmed by 6 bases and 0 bases, with 9 bases remaining between them. CDR3 DNA: TGCAGCGTCCTATTAAGCTCCTACGAGCAGTACTTC. This gives the protein CSVLLSSYEQYF.

As DNA, the CDR3 is TGTGCCAGCAGGGAGACAGGGGGCTACTACGAGCAGTACTTC. Translating gives CASRETGGYYEQYF. This sequence joins TRBV2 and TRBJ2-7, with TRBD1 identical over 10 bases. The CDR3 consists of 14 residues. Looked up from germline, CDR1 is SNHLY and CDR2 is FYNNEI. After removal of 6 bases from V and 3 bases from J, the junction contained 5 bases not matched to a gene. Together with reference TRBV2 and TRBJ2-7, the CDR3 gives the full variable domain: EPEVTQTPSHQVTQMGQEVILRCVPISNHLYFYWYRQILGQKVEFLVSFYNNEISEKSEIFDDQFSVERPDGSNFTLKIRSTKLEDSAMYFCASRETGGYYEQYFGPGTRLTVT.

This clone has just a few counts. One end of the junction fails to match germline, which may point to a read error. The chain recombines TRBV9 with TRBJ2-7, with D perhaps TRBD2 (6 bases). CDR1 and CDR2 from the germline V gene are SGDLS and YYNGEE. CDR3 size: 16 residues. The CDR3 coding sequence is TGTGCCAGCAGCGTAGAAGTCGGGAGCTTCTCCCACGAGCAGTACTTC. Its protein is CASSVEVGSFSHEQYF.

The chain combines TRBV14 with TRBJ1-1, with TRBD1 as a possible D gene (5 bases). The CDR3 extends over 12 amino acids. Germline CDR1 SGHDN, CDR2 FVKESK. V was trimmed by 6 bases and J by 3 bases, leaving 8 bases between them. CDR3 loop: CASRVGDTEAFF. The CDR3 bases are TGTGCCAGCAGAGTGGGGGACACTGAAGCTTTCTTT.